At least ten counts were recorded for the clone carrying this T cell receptor (beta chain). Its antigen is undetermined. CDR1 DFQATT and CDR2 SNEGSKA come from the germline V gene (reference sequence). There are 16 residues in the CDR3. With 5 bases clipped from V and 6 bases from J, the junction kept 16 bases outside the gene matches. The data are from a study of T cells in Graves' hyperthyroidism and ophthalmopathy. There were TCR beta CDR3 regions amplified from RNA transcripts. The HTBI primer set drove a first-round RT-PCR of the TCR CDR3. TCRdb re-called the multiplex PCR reads through MiXCR, storing one row per CDR3 protein. The sample includes a few hundred thousand distinct CDR3 sequences, 15% to 20% of them seen just once. Whole-study findings and limits: Stable hyperthyroidism and ophthalmopathy were separated using 13 V-J signatures. Progression to ophthalmopathy was predicted a median of 6.5 months early.

This TCR came from a woman aged 55-70 years with Graves' ophthalmopathy. This chain joins TRBV20-1 and TRBJ2-1; 7 bases agree with TRBD1. Source material: blood. The CDR3 DNA reads TGCAGTGCTTGGGACAGCTCACCGGCTGAGGGCAATGAGCAGTTCTTC. It codes for CSAWDSSPAEGNEQFF.